The 30 T cell receptor beta chains in this list originate from one sample, sequenced in a study of response to subunit inactivated influenza vaccine. TCRdb ran MiXCR on the RT-PCR reads and lists one entry per CDR3 protein. This table has fewer than 650,000 distinct CDR3 sequences, about an eighth appearing once. This specimen was PBMCs from blood, taken around seven weeks after vaccination. Every receptor here comes from a man aged 45-65 years who received an inactivated influenza vaccine.

The gene calls are TRBV14 and TRBJ2-5; 13 bases line up with TRBD2. The CDR3 consists of 15 residues. The germline V gene has CDR1 SGHDN and CDR2 FVKESK. V shed 0 bases and J 5 bases; nucleotides not matched to a gene: 0. CDR3 amino acids: CASSQEGLAGETQYF. The CDR3 DNA reads as TGTGCCAGCAGCCAAGAGGGACTAGCGGGGGAGACCCAGTACTTC.

This clonotype was recorded many times. The chain recombines TRBV7-2 with TRBJ2-7, with TRBD1 as a possible D gene (5 bases). Deletions cut 5 bases from V and 6 bases from J, with 20 bases between. CDR1 is SGHTA, CDR2 FQGNSA, per germline. The CDR3 totals 15 residues. DNA for the CDR3: TGTGCCAGCAGCGATAGGGGCCCCACCGGCTCCGAGCAGTACTTC. This codes for CASSDRGPTGSEQYF.

The V and J genes are TRBV5-1 and TRBJ2-5, with 13 bases that match TRBD2. The trim removed 4 bases at V and 4 bases at J, leaving 7 bases unmatched. The CDR3 has 16 amino acids. Germline loops: CDR1 SGHRS, CDR2 YFSETQ. The CDR3 sequence: CASSGRTSGRIETQYF. The DNA of the CDR3 is TGCGCCAGCAGCGGAAGGACTAGCGGGAGAATAGAGACCCAGTACTTC.

This clonotype occurred a few times. Its ends do not fully match the called genes, so a read error is possible. The chain is built from TRBV6-2 or TRBV6-3 and TRBJ2-1, with 9 bases that match TRBD1. The CDR3 sequence is 17 residues long. Germline CDR1 reads MNHEY; CDR2 reads SVGEGT. DNA for the CDR3: TGTGCCAGCAGTTACCCAACCGGGACAGGGATGTACAATGAGCATTTCTTC. The encoded protein is CASSYPTGTGMYNEHFF.

This clonotype turned up a few times. The rearrangement uses TRBV28 and TRBJ2-7; D is uncertain. Germline lookup yields CDR1 MDHEN and CDR2 SYDVKM. V gave up 6 bases and J gave up 7 bases, with 13 bases separating them. This CDR3 has 12 amino acids. The CDR3 sequence: CASSRRIIEQYF. The CDR3 bases are TGTGCCAGCAGCCGCAGGATAATTGAGCAGTACTTC.

This clonotype was counted ten times or more. The rearrangement uses TRBV5-6 and TRBJ2-7; 8 positions agree with TRBD2. There are 15 residues in the CDR3. J lost 6 bases, V lost 4 bases, and 12 bases had no gene match. Germline values: CDR1 SGHDT, CDR2 YYEEEE. The CDR3 nucleotides are TGTGCCAGCAGCCTGATAAGCGGGAGTGCTGGCGAGCAGTACTTC. It translates to CASSLISGSAGEQYF.

The rearrangement uses TRBV7-9 and TRBJ1-2, with 11 bases fitting TRBD1. Germline trimming cut 4 bases from V and 2 bases from J; bases unmatched to any gene: 6. CDR3 length: 16 residues. Per the germline V gene, CDR1 is SEHNR and CDR2 is FQNEAQ (reference sequence). The CDR3 region is CASSSDRGLFNYGYTF. The CDR3 DNA follows: TGTGCCAGCAGCTCGGACAGGGGGCTTTTCAACTATGGCTACACCTTC. Using reference TRBV7-9 and TRBJ1-2 for the parts outside the CDR3, the full variable domain is DTGVSQNPRHKITKRGQNVTFRCDPISEHNRLYWYRQTLGQGPEFLTYFQNEAQLEKSRLLSDRFSAERPKGSFSTLEIQRTEQGDSAMYLCASSSDRGLFNYGYTFGSGTRLTVV.

Concerning this clonotype itself: A much larger clone differs from this one at a single base, so this may be a read error. This chain links TRBV10-3 with TRBJ2-3; no definite D call. Germline CDR1 reads ENHRY; CDR2 reads SYGVKD. The CDR3 runs 14 residues. Trimming left V 0 bases short and J 7 bases short, with 11 bases between. CDR3 bases: TGTGCCATCAGTGAGTCAGCAGTTACATATACGCAGTATTTT. Encoded protein: CAISESAVTYTQYF.

This clonotype was observed many times. The gene calls are TRBV9 and TRBJ1-5; D remains unclear. The CDR3 contains 14 residues. Germline V gene lookup returns CDR1 SGDLS and CDR2 YYNGEE. V lost 0 bases and J lost 2, with 6 bases in between. Here the CDR3 DNA reads TGTGCCAGCAGCGTAGGAGGTGGCAATCAGCCCCAGCATTTT. Translation: CASSVGGGNQPQHF.

This clonotype was observed a handful of times. The chain joins TRBV12-3 or TRBV12-4 to TRBJ2-4, with TRBD2 matching over 8 bases. V lost 3 bases, J lost 9 bases, and 1 base stayed unmatched. The CDR3 is 12 residues long. The CDR3 protein is CASSLAGGIQYF. The CDR3 DNA follows: TGTGCCAGCAGTTTGGCGGGAGGCATTCAGTACTTC.

This clonotype was seen at least ten times. The chain couples TRBV2 to TRBJ1-2; 9 bases are a match to TRBD1. Losses at the gene ends were 6 bases for V and 0 bases for J; bases not matched to a gene: 2. This CDR3 spans 14 amino acids. Germline values: CDR1 SNHLY, CDR2 FYNNEI. The CDR3 DNA reads as TGTGCCAGCAGCCGGGACAGGGCTAACTATGGCTACACCTTC. It is translated as CASSRDRANYGYTF.

This clonotype has just a few counts. This chain uses TRBV4-2 with TRBJ2-3, with D perhaps matching TRBD2 (6 bases). Germline-derived CDR1 and CDR2 are LGHNA and YNFKEQ. The CDR3 is 16 residues long. With 0 bases removed from V and 2 bases from J, the gap between germline ends came to 12 bases. For the CDR3, the DNA is TGTGCCAGCAGCCAAGAGGAGGGGATGGACACAGATACGCAGTATTTT. Encoded protein: CASSQEEGMDTDTQYF.

The gene calls are TRBV29-1 and TRBJ1-2, with TRBD1 matching over 10 bases. The ends lost 3 bases at V and 7 bases at J; junction bases unmatched: 5. CDR3 length: 13 amino acids. Germline loops: CDR1 SQVTM, CDR2 ANQGSEA. CDR3 coding DNA: TGCAGCGTTGACAGACAGGGGGCCGGTGGCTACACCTTC. Translation gives CSVDRQGAGGYTF.

This clonotype occurred a few times. The chain uses TRBV4-1 and TRBJ1-6; D gene uncertain. This CDR3 is 15 amino acids long. The germline V gene encodes CDR1 MGHRA and CDR2 YSYEKL. Trimming took off 1 base at V and 7 bases at J, with 11 bases between the two ends. CDR3 nucleotides: TGCGCCAGCAGCCAAGGGTGGGGTGACAATTCACCCCTCCACTTT. Translated: CASSQGWGDNSPLHF.

In this sample, this clonotype turned up many times. The rearrangement links TRBV12-3 or TRBV12-4 to TRBJ2-3; D is perhaps TRBD1 (6 bases). Deletions cut 4 bases from V and 2 bases from J, with 16 bases between. This CDR3 contains 16 residues. The CDR3 protein is CASSSEDSRITDTQYF. In nucleotides, the CDR3 is TGTGCCAGCAGTTCCGAGGACAGCCGGATCACAGATACGCAGTATTTT.

This clonotype has just a few counts. The rearrangement uses TRBV7-8 and TRBJ2-7, with TRBD2 identical over 7 bases. The germline CDR1 and CDR2 sequences are SGHVS and FQNEAQ. J gave up 0 bases and V 1 base, and 6 bases lay outside the gene matches. The CDR3 covers 16 residues. CDR3 nucleotide sequence: TGTGCCAGCAGCTTAGGAGCCCTAGCGGACTCCTACGAGCAGTACTTC. Translation: CASSLGALADSYEQYF.

This chain links TRBV7-2 with TRBJ1-2; 12 bases are shared with TRBD1. CDR1 is SGHTA and CDR2 is FQGNSA in the germline V gene. V dropped 3 bases and J dropped 7; count of bases not matched to a gene: 3. This CDR3 is built from 14 residues. The CDR3 DNA is TGTGCCAGCAGCTTCGGGACAGGGGGCTTTGGCTACACCTTC. This translates into CASSFGTGGFGYTF.

This clonotype was observed a few times. The chain employs TRBV5-5 and TRBJ2-2; possible D gene TRBD1, 6 bases. This CDR3 spans 15 amino acids. Germline V CDR1 and CDR2: SGHKS, YYEKEE (reference sequence). V lost 5 bases, J lost 4 bases, and 15 bases lay in between. CDR3 in amino acids: CASSVFQGTTGELFF. Written as DNA, the CDR3 is TGTGCCAGCAGTGTTTTCCAGGGGACCACCGGGGAGCTGTTTTTT.

This sequence joins TRBV10-3 and TRBJ1-2, with TRBD1 as a possible D gene (5 bases). With 2 bases removed from V and 9 bases from J, the gap between germline ends came to 19 bases. This CDR3 contains 15 residues. Germline assignment: CDR1 ENHRY and CDR2 SYGVKD. CDR3 in amino acids: CAISELNTGPGSYTF. The CDR3, as DNA: TGTGCCATCAGTGAGCTAAATACAGGTCCCGGTAGCTACACCTTC.

The sample holds a few counts of this clonotype. The chain joins TRBV15 to TRBJ1-5; D unresolved. The V gene's germline CDR1 is LNHNV and CDR2 YYDKDF (reference sequence). The CDR3 has 15 amino acids. The V and J ends lost 0 bases and 2 bases respectively, with 8 bases between them. Written as DNA, the CDR3 is TGTGCCACCAGCAGAGATCTCCTGGGCAATCAGCCCCAGCATTTT. Residues: CATSRDLLGNQPQHF.

The chain joins TRBV7-8 to TRBJ1-3, with TRBD1 matching over 8 bases. CDR1 and CDR2 from the germline V gene are SGHVS and FQNEAQ. The CDR3 is made up of 15 amino acids. Germline trimming cut 5 bases from V and 0 bases from J; bases unmatched to any gene: 3. The CDR3 DNA reads as TGTGCCAGCAGCCAGGGGGCAACCTCTGGAAACACCATATATTTT. Translated, it gives CASSQGATSGNTIYF.

The V call is TRBV4-3, the J call TRBJ2-5, with unresolved D. Germline loops: CDR1 LGHNA, CDR2 YSLEER. This CDR3 contains 15 residues. Trimming pared 2 bases from V and 2 bases from J, leaving 12 bases between. CDR3 region: CASSQQSRIQETQYF. The CDR3 DNA follows: TGCGCCAGCAGCCAACAATCAAGGATACAAGAGACCCAGTACTTC.

This clonotype has only a few counts. The chain joins TRBV3-1 to TRBJ2-7; D ambiguous. V shed 3 bases and J shed 3 bases, with 12 bases lying between them. Germline values: CDR1 LGHDT, CDR2 YNNKEL (reference sequence). The CDR3 is made up of 14 amino acids. CDR3 residues: CASSHDGRNYEQYF. The CDR3 nucleotides are TGTGCCAGCAGCCACGACGGCAGGAACTACGAGCAGTACTTC.

The chain couples TRBV7-8 to TRBJ2-5; 7 nucleotides line up with TRBD2. The CDR3 is made up of 15 amino acids. Germline CDR1 SGHVS, CDR2 FQNEAQ. V lost 5 bases, J lost 5 bases, and 11 bases stayed unmatched. CDR3 region: CASSPPATSSETQYF. In DNA form, the CDR3 reads TGTGCCAGCAGCCCCCCCGCGACTAGCAGTGAGACCCAGTACTTC. Supplemented by reference TRBV7-8 and TRBJ2-5, the full variable domain reads GAGVSQSPRYKVAKRGQDVALRCDPISGHVSLFWYQQALGQGPEFLTYFQNEAQLDKSGLPSDRFFAERPEGSVSTLKIQRTQQEDSAVYLCASSPPATSSETQYFGPGTRLLVL.

The V gene is TRBV7-2, the J gene TRBJ2-3; D is unclear. Germline V lookup: CDR1 SGHTA, CDR2 FQGNSA. Trimming cost V 7 bases and J 6 bases, with 11 bases left between them. CDR3 length: 12 residues. The CDR3 is CASNPPEDTQYF. The CDR3 DNA is TGTGCCAGCAACCCCCCCGAGGATACGCAGTATTTT.

This clonotype was counted ten times or more. The chain recombines TRBV5-1 with TRBJ2-4; a weak D match, TRBD1 (6 bases). This CDR3 spans 14 amino acids. The V gene's germline CDR1 is SGHRS and CDR2 YFSETQ. V lost 1 base, J lost 5 bases, and 10 bases lay in between. The DNA for the CDR3 is TGCGCCAGCAGCTTGTCGACAGGCGAAAACATTCAGTACTTC. This codes for CASSLSTGENIQYF.

This clonotype has a handful of counts. The J gene is TRBJ1-2, the V gene TRBV7-2, with D possibly being TRBD1 (6 bases). Trimming removed 6 bases at V and 7 bases at J, with 12 bases between. Per the germline V gene, CDR1 is SGHTA and CDR2 is FQGNSA. CDR3 length equals 12 residues. This CDR3 reads CASSREGGGYTF. CDR3 nucleotide sequence: TGTGCCAGCAGTCGAGAAGGGGGTGGCTACACCTTC.

V gene TRBV7-8 combines with J gene TRBJ2-7; 9 positions agree with TRBD2. This CDR3 contains 16 residues. V was pared by 0 bases and J by 2 bases, with 5 bases of the junction left unmatched. The V gene's germline CDR1 is SGHVS and CDR2 FQNEAQ. The chain's CDR3 is CASSLALAGTPYEQYF. CDR3 coding DNA: TGTGCCAGCAGCTTAGCCCTAGCGGGGACACCCTACGAGCAGTACTTC.

This clonotype was counted ten times or more. This chain joins TRBV9 and TRBJ2-2; no firm D call. The CDR3 runs to 15 residues. Trimming removed 1 base at V and 1 base at J, with 8 bases between. The germline gives CDR1 SGDLS, CDR2 YYNGEE. CDR3 protein: CASSVYSRNTGELFF. In nucleotides, the CDR3 is TGTGCCAGCAGCGTATATTCCAGGAACACCGGGGAGCTGTTTTTT.

This clonotype was seen more than once but under ten times. The CDR3 reads CASSRSSAPETQYF. CDR3 coding DNA: TGTGCCAGCAGCCGATCATCGGCCCCGGAGACCCAGTACTTC. The chain links TRBV28 to TRBJ2-5; D not resolved. The CDR3 runs to 14 residues. V dropped 6 bases and J dropped 5 bases, with 16 bases sitting between them. Per the germline V gene, CDR1 is MDHEN and CDR2 is SYDVKM.